The 10 T cell receptor beta chains below were found in one sample sequenced in a study of blood T cells in healthy people across ages. Sample-barcoded 5' priming and a J-beta primer mix drove a second PCR of roughly 7 to 11 cycles. TCRdb independently ran MiXCR on the 5' RACE reads; one entry per CDR3 protein. The repertoire has about 730,000 distinct CDR3 sequences, around 40% of them found once; the top ten carry 20% to 25%. Sequenced material: blood. Source of these receptors: a woman aged 55-70 years in good health.

This clonotype was seen only a few times. This CDR3 is CASSYERNNQPQHF. The CDR3 nucleotides read TGTGCCAGCAGTTACGAGCGGAATAATCAGCCCCAGCATTTT. This chain connects TRBV6-5 to TRBJ1-5; D gene ambiguous. The CDR3 totals 14 residues. With 2 bases removed from V and 4 bases from J, the gap between germline ends came to 9 bases. Germline CDR1 and CDR2: MNHEY and SVGAGI.

This clonotype was seen only a few times. The chain links TRBV6-2 or TRBV6-3 to TRBJ2-1; 8 bases agree with TRBD2. The CDR3 loop spans 15 amino acids. Trimming removed 7 bases from V and 0 bases from J; junction bases left unmatched: 5. Germline CDR1 and CDR2: MNHEY and SVGEGT. The CDR3 loop is CASTQAGVSYNEQFF. CDR3 nucleotide sequence: TGTGCCAGCACCCAAGCGGGGGTCTCCTACAATGAGCAGTTCTTC.

This clonotype turned up a few times. The chain combines TRBV6-2 or TRBV6-3 with TRBJ2-1; D is uncertain. There are 12 residues in the CDR3. CDR1 MNHEY and CDR2 SVGEGT come from the germline V gene. Trimming removed 1 base at V and 7 bases at J, with 5 bases between. The CDR3 sequence is CASSYYTNEQFF. CDR3 sequence (DNA): TGTGCCAGCAGTTACTATACGAATGAGCAGTTCTTC.

Comment on this clonotype: An end of the junction does not agree with germline; a read error may underlie this. This chain links TRBV7-3 with TRBJ2-3; D is ambiguous. CDR1 is SGHTA, CDR2 FQGTGA, per germline. This CDR3 is built from 12 residues. This chain's CDR3 is CANSLMQDTQYF. The CDR3 DNA is TGTGCCAACAGCTTAATGCAGGATACGCAGTATTTT. Variable domain in full (rest from reference TRBV7-3 and TRBJ2-3): GAGVSQTPSNKVTEKGKYVELRCDPISGHTALYWYRQSLGQGPEFLIYFQGTGAADDSGLPNDRFFAVRPEGSVSTLKIQRTERGDSAVYLCANSLMQDTQYFGPGTRLTVL.

The genes are TRBV10-3 and TRBJ2-1; D is possibly TRBD2 (6 bases). The end of the DNA aligns better with TRBJ2-7, so the J call may be wrong. The CDR3 sequence is 15 residues long. Per the germline V gene, CDR1 is ENHRY and CDR2 is SYGVKD. The CDR3 DNA sequence: TGTGCCATCAGGCAGAGGGGACTGGACTTGGATGAGCAGTACTTC. Translating gives CAIRQRGLDLDEQYF.

This clonotype was seen only a few times. CDR3 sequence: CASSFDRGSSYEQYF. The CDR3 bases are TGTGCCAGCAGTTTCGACAGGGGGAGCTCCTACGAGCAGTACTTC. The chain links TRBV6-5 to TRBJ2-7, with 9 nucleotides matching TRBD1. Germline CDR1 MNHEY, CDR2 SVGAGI. CDR3 size: 15 residues. V was pared by 4 bases and J by 0 bases, with 4 bases of the junction left unmatched.

The chain joins TRBV27 to TRBJ2-5; TRBD1 might be the D (6 bases). Germline CDR1 MNHEY, CDR2 SMNVEV (reference sequence). This CDR3 comprises 13 residues. V was pared by 4 bases and J by 4 bases, with 10 bases between. In DNA, the CDR3 is TGTGCCAGCAGTTGGGGACACGGAGAGACCCAGTACTTC. It is translated as CASSWGHGETQYF.

This clonotype occurred a few times. The CDR3 reads CASSESPGIGAQPQHF. As DNA, the CDR3 is TGCGCCAGCAGTGAGTCTCCAGGGATCGGCGCTCAGCCCCAGCATTTT. The J gene is TRBJ1-5, the V gene TRBV10-1; D is perhaps TRBD1 (5 bases). V lost 0 bases to trimming and J lost 6 bases, with 15 bases between them. CDR3 length: 16 residues. Germline V gives CDR1 WNHNN, CDR2 SYGVQD (reference sequence).

This clonotype was detected ten times or more. J is TRBJ2-5 and V is TRBV29-1; TRBD2 matches 8 bases. Germline V CDR1 and CDR2: SQVTM, ANQGSEA. Germline trimming cut 7 bases from V and 5 bases from J; bases unmatched to any gene: 6. The CDR3 totals 12 residues. CDR3 nucleotides: TGCAGCGATGTGACTAGCGCTGAGACCCAGTACTTC. Its translation is CSDVTSAETQYF. Full variable domain (outside the CDR3, taken from reference TRBV29-1 and TRBJ2-5): SAVISQKPSRDICQRGTSLTIQCQVDSQVTMMFWYRQQPGQSLTLIATANQGSEATYESGFVIDKFPISRPNLTFSTLTVSNMSPEDSSIYLCSDVTSAETQYFGPGTRLLVL.

This clonotype was recorded a few times. This chain joins TRBV18 and TRBJ2-7, with D maybe TRBD1 (5 bases). Germline assignment: CDR1 KGHSH and CDR2 LQKENI. The CDR3 is made up of 14 amino acids. V lost 3 bases and J 3 bases, leaving 12 bases between the germline ends. The CDR3 DNA sequence: TGTGCCAGCTCACCGGCAGGGCGGATCTACGAGCAGTACTTC. The encoded protein is CASSPAGRIYEQYF.